This T cell receptor beta chain stems from a study of regulatory T cells in long-lasting Graves disease. Time point given: persistent/refractory GD, antithyroid drugs over 5 years with positive TRAb. PBMC-extracted RNA yielded the TCR library. A blood draw put nine milliliters of peripheral blood into EDTA tubes. This clonotype was counted many times. As yet, its antigen is unknown. Arm-PCR of CDR3 regions and iRepertoire HTBI primers were the basis on which TCR beta libraries were built. TCRdb processed the multiplex PCR reads anew with MiXCR; each CDR3 protein has one entry. The sample consists of about 420,000 distinct CDR3 sequences, around 24% of them appearing once. Germline values: CDR1 MNHEY, CDR2 SVGEGT. V was pared by 2 bases and J by 0 bases, with 13 bases of the junction left unmatched. The CDR3 runs to 18 residues. Study-wide findings and caveats: Among persistent patients, a larger number of public clonotypes were shared (approximately 3,000) than among newly diagnosed patients (about 970). The study found lower TCR diversity in persistent Graves' patients than in newly diagnosed ones.

The V gene is TRBV6-2 or TRBV6-3, the J gene TRBJ2-7, with TRBD1 matching over 7 bases. The material sequenced was peripheral blood mononuclear cells (PBMCs), taken when the disease was refractory, from a patient treated with antithyroid drugs. The sequence derives from a female donor with Graves disease. The CDR3 DNA follows: TGTGCCAGCAGTTACCCTATCGCAGGGACAGAACCCTCCTACGAGCAGTACTTC. Its translation: CASSYPIAGTEPSYEQYF.